Listed below are T cell receptor beta chains from one sample, sequenced in a study of T cells in Graves' hyperthyroidism and ophthalmopathy. TCRdb re-called the multiplex PCR reads with MiXCR, one entry per CDR3 protein. The table includes fewer than 750,000 distinct CDR3 sequences, roughly 14% detected once. The sample comprised blood. The receptors derive from a woman aged 40 to 55 with Graves' ophthalmopathy. Both conserved end residues are part of each CDR3. D genes are given only for firm matches. Clone sizes are given selectively: once, few, many, or a class where the clone is expanded.

V,J,length,size,D,CDR3,DNA
TRBV7-2,TRBJ1-1,13,-,-,CASSLIGQGEAFF,TGTGCCAGCAGCTTAATTGGCCAGGGGGAAGCTTTCTTT
TRBV6-2/TRBV6-3,TRBJ1-5,13,few,-,CASSWPGNQPQHF,TGTGCCAGCAGTTGGCCAGGCAATCAGCCCCAGCATTTT
TRBV11-2,TRBJ2-7,17,-,TRBD2,CATAGGTSGSRGSEQYF,TGTGCCACCGCAGGAGGGACTAGCGGGAGTCGGGGTTCGGAGCAGTACTTC
TRBV6-2/TRBV6-3,TRBJ2-5,12,many,-,CASSPVQETQYF,TGTGCCAGCAGTCCGGTCCAAGAGACCCAGTACTTC
TRBV29-1,TRBJ1-1,12,-,-,CSALGQYTEAFF,TGCAGCGCCCTAGGACAGTACACTGAAGCTTTCTTT
TRBV28,TRBJ1-2,12,many,-,CASSFSNYGYTF,TGTGCCAGCAGCTTCTCTAACTATGGCTACACCTTC
TRBV27,TRBJ2-7,15,-,TRBD2,CASSLIGLAGDEQYF,TGTGCCAGCAGTTTAATTGGCCTAGCGGGAGACGAGCAGTACTTC
TRBV6-1,TRBJ1-1,13,many,TRBD1,CASVRGRGTEAFF,TGTGCCAGCGTCAGGGGGCGCGGCACTGAAGCTTTCTTT
TRBV14,TRBJ2-2,15,many,-,CASSRLGTNTGELFF,TGTGCCAGCAGCCGACTAGGAACGAACACCGGGGAGCTGTTTTTT
TRBV14,TRBJ1-1,13,few,-,CASSHNRNTEAFF,TGTGCCAGCAGCCACAACAGGAACACTGAAGCTTTCTTT
TRBV30,TRBJ1-2,13,-,-,CAWSVTGFYGYTF,TGTGCCTGGAGTGTAACAGGGTTCTATGGCTACACCTTC
TRBV11-1,TRBJ2-7,14,-,-,CASSSTRVTYEQYF,TGTGCCAGCAGCTCCACCAGGGTTACCTACGAGCAGTACTTC
TRBV19,TRBJ1-6,11,many,-,CASAGNSPLHF,TGTGCCAGTGCCGGTAATTCACCCCTCCACTTT
TRBV5-1,TRBJ1-2,13,-,-,CASSLDLYYGYTF,TGCGCCAGCAGCTTGGACCTATACTATGGCTACACCTTC
TRBV28,TRBJ2-4,17,many,-,CASSLEKRDLAKNIQYF,TGTGCCAGCAGTTTAGAGAAGCGAGACCTAGCCAAAAACATTCAGTACTTC
TRBV2,TRBJ1-2,13,many,-,CASSEGPNYGYTF,TGTGCCAGCAGTGAAGGGCCTAACTATGGCTACACCTTC
TRBV5-5,TRBJ2-5,15,many,TRBD2,CASSSHRGGGETQYF,TGTGCCAGCAGCTCCCATAGGGGCGGGGGAGAGACCCAGTACTTC
TRBV7-2,TRBJ1-5,14,many,-,CASSLGQSNQPQHF,TGTGCCAGCAGCTTAGGCCAGAGCAATCAGCCCCAGCATTTT
TRBV27,TRBJ2-2,18,-,TRBD2,CASSSLVGAGGNTGELFF,TGTGCCAGCAGTTCCCTGGTGGGGGCGGGAGGGAACACCGGGGAGCTGTTTTTT
TRBV4-1,TRBJ2-5,15,many,-,CASSQVRARGETQYF,TGCGCCAGCAGCCAAGTCCGGGCCAGGGGTGAGACCCAGTACTTC
TRBV28,TRBJ1-5,15,many,-,CASSPLTTGNQPQHF,TGTGCCAGCAGTCCCCTGACGACAGGCAATCAGCCCCAGCATTTT
TRBV5-1,TRBJ2-5,14,-,-,CASSFGQNAETQYF,TGCGCCAGCAGCTTTGGACAGAACGCGGAGACCCAGTACTTC
TRBV28,TRBJ2-7,11,-,-,CASKNIGEQYF,TGTGCCAGCAAAAACATCGGCGAGCAGTACTTC
TRBV27,TRBJ2-5,15,-,-,CASSLSGGRQETQYF,TGTGCCAGCAGTTTGTCGGGGGGCCGTCAAGAGACCCAGTACTTC
TRBV4-2,TRBJ2-7,15,-,TRBD2,CASSQEETSSNEQYF,TGTGCCAGCAGCCAAGAAGAGACTAGCTCCAACGAGCAGTACTTC
TRBV7-3,TRBJ2-7,13,-,-,CASRTDDSYEQYF,TGTGCCAGCAGGACTGACGACTCCTACGAGCAGTACTTC
TRBV27,TRBJ1-1,14,many,-,CASSYRGRSTEAFF,TGTGCCAGCAGTTACCGGGGCCGAAGCACTGAAGCTTTCTTT
TRBV7-6,TRBJ2-7,13,many,-,CASSAGSDSSQYF,TGTGCCAGCTCCGCAGGCTCGGACAGCTCTCAGTACTTC
TRBV12-3/TRBV12-4,TRBJ2-4,15,many,TRBD2,CASSLAGTSGSIQYF,TGTGCCAGCAGTTTAGCCGGGACTAGCGGGTCCATTCAGTACTTC
TRBV11-3,TRBJ1-2,17,many,TRBD1,CASSLSRTGVLNYGYTF,TGTGCCAGCAGCTTATCCCGGACAGGGGTTTTGAACTATGGCTACACCTTC
TRBV29-1,TRBJ2-5,13,-,-,CSVDGGDQETQYF,TGCAGCGTTGATGGAGGGGATCAAGAGACCCAGTACTTC
TRBV14,TRBJ2-7,17,few,TRBD1,CASSQDKGDRLAYEQYF,TGTGCCAGCAGCCAAGACAAAGGGGACAGATTGGCCTACGAGCAGTACTTC
TRBV19,TRBJ1-3,15,-,TRBD1,CASSIGRGLGNTIYF,TGTGCCAGTAGTATCGGCAGGGGGCTTGGAAACACCATATATTTT
TRBV29-1,TRBJ2-7,14,many,-,CSVENPGADNEQYF,TGCAGCGTTGAAAATCCAGGGGCCGACAACGAGCAGTACTTC
TRBV7-2,TRBJ2-5,15,-,-,CASSPSTARQGTQYF,TGTGCCAGCAGCCCGTCGACGGCCCGCCAAGGAACCCAGTACTTC
TRBV6-1,TRBJ2-7,13,many,-,CASRDQGSGEQYF,TGTGCCAGCAGAGATCAGGGGTCCGGCGAGCAGTACTTC
TRBV6-2/TRBV6-3,TRBJ2-2,16,many,-,CASSYPKNSNTGELFF,TGTGCCAGCAGTTACCCAAAGAATTCGAACACCGGGGAGCTGTTTTTT
TRBV6-5,TRBJ2-5,12,-,-,CASSTSIGTQYF,TGTGCCAGCAGTACCTCGATCGGGACCCAGTACTTC
TRBV24-1,TRBJ2-7,12,many,-,CATADSSYEQYF,TGTGCCACCGCGGACAGCTCCTACGAGCAGTACTTC
TRBV12-3/TRBV12-4,TRBJ2-5,13,many,-,CASSYPSTETQYF,TGTGCCAGCAGTTACCCCAGTACTGAGACCCAGTACTTC
TRBV20-1,TRBJ2-7,11,many,TRBD2,CSAGTSDEQYF,TGCAGCGCCGGGACTAGCGATGAGCAGTACTTC
TRBV6-5,TRBJ2-7,13,many,TRBD1,CASKEQGVLEQHF,TGTGCCAGCAAGGAACAGGGGGTTTTAGAGCAGCACTTC
TRBV5-4,TRBJ1-2,16,many,-,CASAGPTLSSAYGYTF,TGTGCCAGCGCAGGACCGACCCTCTCTTCCGCCTATGGCTACACCTTC
TRBV6-2/TRBV6-3,TRBJ1-1,19,many,-,CASSYSGSYSTSMNTEAFF,TGTGCCAGCAGTTACTCGGGGTCCTACTCCACTTCCATGAACACTGAAGCTTTCTTT
TRBV25-1,TRBJ1-5,15,many,-,CASSDSGHNNQPQHF,TGTGCCAGCAGTGACTCCGGGCACAACAATCAGCCCCAGCATTTT
TRBV18,TRBJ1-1,15,few,-,CASSQGSLRDTEAFF,TGTGCCAGCTCACAAGGATCCCTGAGGGACACTGAAGCTTTCTTT
TRBV19,TRBJ1-6,14,-,TRBD1,CASSSRTGYSPLHF,TGTGCCAGTAGTTCTCGGACAGGGTATTCACCCCTCCACTTT
TRBV15,TRBJ2-1,15,many,TRBD2,CATSSASGADNEQFF,TGTGCCACCAGCAGTGCTAGCGGAGCCGACAATGAGCAGTTCTTC
TRBV29-1,TRBJ1-1,12,many,-,CSVEAGKTEAFF,TGCAGCGTTGAAGCAGGGAAAACTGAAGCTTTCTTT
TRBV12-3/TRBV12-4,TRBJ2-5,13,once,-,CASSPRLMGTQYF,TGTGCCAGCAGTCCTCGTTTGATGGGGACCCAGTACTTC
TRBV4-3,TRBJ1-1,13,once,-,CASSSLEGNEAFF,TGCGCCAGCAGCTCCCTGGAGGGCAATGAAGCTTTCTTT
TRBV6-2/TRBV6-3,TRBJ1-5,18,many,TRBD1,CASSPGTGKVSSNQPQHF,TGTGCCAGCAGCCCAGGGACAGGGAAAGTCTCTAGCAATCAGCCCCAGCATTTT
TRBV12-3/TRBV12-4,TRBJ1-5,14,-,TRBD1,CASSYQGGDQPQHF,TGTGCCAGCAGTTACCAGGGGGGAGATCAGCCCCAGCATTTT
TRBV4-2,TRBJ2-2,17,few,-,CASKTAGPNWDTGELFF,TGTGCCAGCAAGACGGCAGGGCCCAATTGGGACACCGGGGAGCTGTTTTTT
TRBV28,TRBJ1-5,18,many,-,CASTSWGGSMYSNQPQHF,TGTGCCAGCACCTCTTGGGGCGGGTCTATGTATAGCAATCAGCCCCAGCATTTT
TRBV11-1,TRBJ2-7,15,many,-,CASSPPNRAAYEQYF,TGTGCCAGCAGCCCCCCTAACCGGGCTGCCTACGAGCAGTACTTC